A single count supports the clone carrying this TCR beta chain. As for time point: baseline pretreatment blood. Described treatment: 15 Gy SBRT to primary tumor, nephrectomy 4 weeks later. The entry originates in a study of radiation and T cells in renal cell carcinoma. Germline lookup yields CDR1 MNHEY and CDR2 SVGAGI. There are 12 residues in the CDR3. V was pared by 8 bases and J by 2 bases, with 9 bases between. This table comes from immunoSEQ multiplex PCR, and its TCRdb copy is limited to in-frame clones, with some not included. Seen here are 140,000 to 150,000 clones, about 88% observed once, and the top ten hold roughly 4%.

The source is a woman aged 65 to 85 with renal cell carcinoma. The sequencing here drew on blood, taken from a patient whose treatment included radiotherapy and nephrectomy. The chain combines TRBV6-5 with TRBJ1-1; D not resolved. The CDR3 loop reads CASLGSNTEAFF. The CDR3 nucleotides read TGTGCCAGCTTGGGGAGCAACACTGAAGCTTTCTTT.